This entry lists 17 T cell receptor beta chains sequenced from one sample in a study of OX40 agonist ivuxolimab in advanced cancers. The data were produced by immunoSEQ multiplex PCR, yet TCRdb's version contains in-frame clones alone and is incomplete. The data contain 89,000 or so clones, roughly 89% of them singletons. The material was CD4+ or CD8+ T cells sorted from blood, obtained in a trial of the OX40 agonist ivuxolimab. These receptors originate from an adult with an advanced solid tumor such as melanoma, head and neck, liver or kidney cancer.

This CDR3 reads CASSFLSGGAGTEAFF. In DNA, the CDR3 is TGTGCCAGCAGTTTCCTATCAGGGGGCGCGGGAACTGAAGCTTTCTTT. The chain uses TRBV27 and TRBJ1-1, with TRBD1 matching 8 bases. V shed 3 bases, J shed 5 bases, and the junction held 11 bases outside the gene matches. The germline CDR1 and CDR2 sequences are MNHEY and SMNVEV (reference sequence). The CDR3 has 16 amino acids.

The genes are TRBV7-2 and TRBJ1-5; D gene ambiguous. V shed 5 bases and J shed 3 bases, with 20 bases lying between them. The CDR3 is 17 residues long. The germline V gene encodes CDR1 SGHTA and CDR2 FQGNSA. CDR3 residues: CASSLWVQATDNQPQHF. CDR3 sequence (DNA): TGTGCCAGCAGCCTCTGGGTCCAGGCCACCGACAATCAGCCCCAGCATTTT.

The V and J genes are TRBV19 and TRBJ1-4; D may be TRBD1 (5 bases). CDR3 size: 14 residues. From germline, CDR1 is LNHDA and CDR2 SQIVND (reference sequence). V gave up 5 bases and J gave up 4 bases, with 11 bases separating them. DNA of the CDR3: TGTGCCAGTAGTCGCACAGGAATTAATGAAAAACTGTTTTTT. Its translation: CASSRTGINEKLFF. Together with reference TRBV19 and TRBJ1-4, the CDR3 gives the full variable domain: DGGITQSPKYLFRKEGQNVTLSCEQNLNHDAMYWYRQDPGQGLRLIYYSQIVNDFQKGDIAEGYSVSREKKESFPLTVTSAQKNPTAFYLCASSRTGINEKLFFGSGTQLSVL.

The chain combines TRBV6-5 with TRBJ1-2; TRBD1 agrees at 8 bases. In germline, CDR1 is MNHEY, CDR2 SVGAGI. V shed 6 bases and J 6 bases; nucleotides not matched to a gene: 9. This CDR3 is built from 14 residues. CDR3 in amino acids: CASRDRVEVNGYTF. The DNA for the CDR3 is TGTGCCAGCAGGGACAGGGTAGAAGTTAATGGCTACACCTTC.

V gene TRBV6-6 combines with J gene TRBJ1-5, with D unresolved. V lost 8 bases to trimming and J lost 1 base, with 18 bases between them. Germline V CDR1 and CDR2: MNHNY, SVGAGI (reference sequence). The CDR3 consists of 16 residues. The CDR3 protein is CASGTEPPESNQPQHF. For the CDR3, the DNA is TGTGCCAGCGGAACGGAACCCCCCGAGAGCAATCAGCCCCAGCATTTT.

The sample holds one count of this clone. CDR3 residues: CASSPFNSYNEQFF. CDR3 sequence (DNA): TGTGCCAGCAGCCCATTTAATTCCTACAATGAGCAGTTCTTC. The V call is TRBV11-2, the J call TRBJ2-1; no clear D gene. In germline, CDR1 is SGHAT, CDR2 FQNNGV. Between the trimmed V and J ends, which lost 5 bases and 1 base, there was a span of 9 bases. CDR3 length equals 14 residues.

This sequence joins TRBV5-6 and TRBJ2-1; 11 bases map to TRBD2. CDR1 SGHDT and CDR2 YYEEEE come from the germline V gene. The CDR3 runs to 16 residues. V dropped 4 bases and J dropped 3; count of bases not matched to a gene: 6. CDR3 in amino acids: CASSLGTSGYYNEQFF. The CDR3 coding sequence is TGTGCCAGCAGCCTGGGGACTAGCGGCTACTACAATGAGCAGTTCTTC.

This clone was recorded once. The chain carries TRBV4-1 and TRBJ1-5; D perhaps matches TRBD1 (6 bases). CDR1 and CDR2 from the germline V gene are MGHRA and YSYEKL. The CDR3 has 14 residues. The V gene lost 1 base and the J gene lost 8 bases, with 12 bases spanning the gap. The DNA of the CDR3 is TGCGCCAGCAGCCAAGTAGAGGGGGGAGAGCCCCAGCATTTT. It translates to CASSQVEGGEPQHF.

This rearrangement joins TRBV6-1 to TRBJ1-6; 8 bases align to TRBD1. The germline V gene encodes CDR1 MNHNS and CDR2 SASEGT. The CDR3 has 15 residues. V gave up 6 bases and J gave up 6 bases; unmatched junction bases: 7. The DNA of the CDR3 is TGTGCCAGCAGGGGGGCGACAGGGGCTAATTCACCCCTCCACTTT. It codes for CASRGATGANSPLHF.

The chain has TRBV6-6 and TRBJ1-1, with D perhaps TRBD1 (6 bases). V was trimmed by 5 bases and J by 3 bases, leaving 13 bases between them. This CDR3 contains 14 residues. CDR1 MNHNY and CDR2 SVGAGI come from the germline V gene (reference sequence). CDR3 in DNA: TGTGCCAGCAGTAACGACCACAGGGACACTGAAGCTTTCTTT. Translating gives CASSNDHRDTEAFF.

CDR3 region: CASSNPRDRDTQYF. The CDR3 DNA sequence: TGTGCCAGTAGCAACCCCCGGGACCGAGATACGCAGTATTTT. The chain recombines TRBV19 with TRBJ2-3; D may be TRBD1 or TRBD2 (5 bases each). The germline V and J ends were trimmed by 6 bases and 5 bases, with 15 bases remaining between them. Germline-derived CDR1 and CDR2 are LNHDA and SQIVND (reference sequence). CDR3 size: 14 residues.

The chain couples TRBV30 to TRBJ2-7; TRBD1 matches 11 bases. V shed 0 bases and J 3 bases; nucleotides not matched to a gene: 1. The CDR3 contains 14 residues. CDR1 and CDR2 (germline): GTSNPN, SVGIG (reference sequence). The CDR3 nucleotides read TGTGCCTGGAGTGTGGGGACAGGGGGCTACGAGCAGTACTTC. Protein: CAWSVGTGGYEQYF. The full variable domain, in which reference TRBV30 and TRBJ2-7 provide the parts outside the CDR3, is SQTIHQWPATLVQPVGSPLSLECTVEGTSNPNLYWYRQAAGRGLQLLFYSVGIGQISSEVPQNLSASRPQDRQFILSSKKLLLSDSGFYLCAWSVGTGGYEQYFGPGTRLTVT.

V is TRBV5-4 and J is TRBJ1-6; D is undetermined. Trimming pared 3 bases from V and 9 bases from J, leaving 19 bases between. From germline, CDR1 is SGHNT and CDR2 YYREEE (reference sequence). The CDR3 runs 16 residues. CDR3 in DNA: TGTGCCAGCAGCTCGGATCTTGGGGTACACTCTTCACCCCTCCACTTT. Encoded protein: CASSSDLGVHSSPLHF.

The V and J genes are TRBV9 and TRBJ1-2, with D hard to call. The CDR3 has 13 residues. Germline CDR1 and CDR2: SGDLS and YYNGEE. Trimming shortened V by 2 bases and J by 2 bases, and 7 bases separated the two germline ends. The DNA of the CDR3 is TGTGCCAGCAGCGTGATAGACAACTATGGCTACACCTTC. It translates to CASSVIDNYGYTF.

The V gene is TRBV29-1, the J gene TRBJ2-3; D not resolved. Deletions cut 2 bases from V and 2 bases from J, with 8 bases between. The germline V gene has CDR1 SQVTM and CDR2 ANQGSEA. The CDR3 totals 13 residues. The CDR3: CSVEKVNTDTQYF. Written as DNA, the CDR3 is TGCAGCGTTGAAAAAGTCAACACAGATACGCAGTATTTT.

The chain has TRBV27 and TRBJ2-3; D gene ambiguous. Germline CDR1 MNHEY, CDR2 SMNVEV (reference sequence). CDR3 length equals 14 residues. Trimming left V 10 bases short and J 2 bases short, with 16 bases between. In nucleotides, the CDR3 is TGTGCCACATCCCTAGGGCGTTTCACAGATACGCAGTATTTT. As protein: CATSLGRFTDTQYF.

V gene TRBV4-3 combines with J gene TRBJ2-1, with 9 nucleotides matching TRBD2. J gave up 9 bases and V 0 bases, and 6 bases lay outside the gene matches. Germline CDR1 reads LGHNA; CDR2 reads YSLEER. The CDR3 is 15 amino acids. CDR3 amino acids: CASSQDGLAIGEQFF. The CDR3 nucleotides read TGCGCCAGCAGCCAAGATGGACTAGCGATAGGTGAGCAGTTCTTC.